This TCR beta chain was found in a study of beta chain features in type 1 diabetes. Study results and caveats: Type 1 diabetes patients had moderately but significantly shorter TCRB CDR3s in all four CD4+ subsets. PCR might preferentially amplify shorter templates, equally in patients and controls.

Blood was collected once per donor into heparin, averaging roughly 110 mL. CD45RO/CCR7/CD25/CD127/CD95/CD27 sorting isolated CD4+ naive, central memory, regulatory and stem cell-like memory cells. In all sorted populations, purity surpassed 95%. As for this clone: Its specificity is unknown.

The study reverse transcribed the entire isolated RNA, so it sequenced expressed TCRB transcripts. TCRdb's copy holds only in-frame clones and misses some; the assay was immunoSEQ multiplex PCR. The repertoire includes more than 250,000 clones, 14% to 15% of them detected once, and roughly 0.015% sits in the top ten. Sequencing was carried out using naive CD4+ T cells from blood. The TCR was taken from a man between 18 and 35 years old with type 1 diabetes.

The CDR3 DNA is TGTGCCAGCAGCTTGTTGGGAGAATTGGGATTGGAACAAGAGACCCAGTACTTC. It is translated as CASSLLGELGLEQETQYF. This chain links TRBV5-6 with TRBJ2-5, with D possibly being TRBD2 (5 bases). Germline-derived CDR1 and CDR2 are SGHDT and YYEEEE. This CDR3 spans 18 amino acids. Trimming left V 1 base short and J 2 bases short, with 21 bases between.